Shown below are 14 T cell receptor beta chains from a single sample sequenced in a study of monozygotic twins with cystic fibrosis. Data came from immunoSEQ multiplex PCR; TCRdb stores just in-frame clones and leaves some out. The data contain more than 25,000 clones, approximately 90% of them seen just once; the ten biggest clones take up around 0.56%. The sequenced material came from blood. The receptors derive from a girl aged 2 to 10 with cystic fibrosis.

V is TRBV5-6 and J is TRBJ2-2; D is unclear. Germline V CDR1 and CDR2: SGHDT, YYEEEE. The CDR3 length is 14 residues. Trimming left V 3 bases short and J 3 bases short, with 9 bases between. The DNA for the CDR3 is TGTGCCAGCAGCTCAGCTCTGGACACCGGGGAGCTGTTTTTT. As protein: CASSSALDTGELFF.

The chain uses TRBV2 and TRBJ2-6; 7 positions agree with TRBD1. The CDR3 is made up of 15 amino acids. Germline V gives CDR1 SNHLY, CDR2 FYNNEI. J was trimmed by 2 bases and V by 6 bases; bases with no gene match: 4. The CDR3 DNA sequence: TGTGCCAGCAGACTCCAGGGGGCTGGGGCCAACGTCCTGACTTTC. As protein: CASRLQGAGANVLTF.

This sequence joins TRBV7-9 and TRBJ1-2; 7 bases align to TRBD1. CDR3 length equals 15 residues. V lost 4 bases, J lost 8 bases, and 13 bases stayed unmatched. Germline-derived CDR1 and CDR2 are SEHNR and FQNEAQ (reference sequence). CDR3 nucleotide sequence: TGTGCCAGCAGCTACCGGGACAGCCCTAACTTGGGCTACACCTTC. Its protein product is CASSYRDSPNLGYTF.

The chain uses TRBV19 and TRBJ2-2, with 9 positions matching TRBD2. J gave up 7 bases and V 2 bases, and 5 bases lay outside the gene matches. The CDR3 loop spans 15 amino acids. The germline CDR1 and CDR2 sequences are LNHDA and SQIVND (reference sequence). In DNA, the CDR3 is TGTGCCAGTAGTATACTAGCGGGGCGCGGCGGGGAGCTGTTTTTT. This sequence encodes CASSILAGRGGELFF.

The CDR3 region has the DNA TGCGCCAGCAGCCAACCAGATCGGGACAGGGCGCACGGCTACACCTTC. Protein product: CASSQPDRDRAHGYTF. This chain uses TRBV4-1 with TRBJ1-2, with 9 bases aligning to TRBD1. V trimming: 2 bases; J trimming: 8 bases; junction bases outside the gene matches: 12. The CDR3 is made up of 16 amino acids. Germline V gives CDR1 MGHRA, CDR2 YSYEKL.

V and J are TRBV7-9 and TRBJ2-3; D is perhaps TRBD1 or TRBD2 (5 bases each). The CDR3 has 17 residues. CDR1 and CDR2 from the germline V gene are SEHNR and FQNEAQ (reference sequence). The V end was cut by 1 base, the J end by 2 bases, with 16 bases between. The CDR3 nucleotides are TGTGCCAGCAGCTTAGGTATCGGGACGGAGTTCACAGATACGCAGTATTTT. Residues: CASSLGIGTEFTDTQYF.

In its sample, this clone was seen once. The chain links TRBV5-1 to TRBJ1-2; TRBD1 agrees at 9 bases. From germline, CDR1 is SGHRS and CDR2 YFSETQ. The CDR3 has 16 amino acids. V gave up 4 bases and J gave up 4 bases; unmatched junction bases: 11. The CDR3 reads CASSENPGQGSYGYTF. DNA of the CDR3: TGCGCCAGCAGCGAAAACCCGGGACAGGGTTCCTATGGCTACACCTTC.

The chain has TRBV7-2 and TRBJ1-4; 7 bases line up with TRBD1. CDR3 length: 15 residues. Germline V gene data show CDR1 as SGHTA and CDR2 as FQGNSA. Unmatched junction bases numbered 6, after V lost 4 bases and J lost 4 bases. The CDR3 sequence is CASSYRTGLNEKLFF. For the CDR3, the DNA is TGTGCCAGCAGCTATCGGACAGGCCTTAATGAAAAACTGTTTTTT. The whole variable domain, remainder taken from reference TRBV7-2 and TRBJ1-4, is GAGVSQSPSNKVTEKGKDVELRCDPISGHTALYWYRQSLGQGLEFLIYFQGNSAPDKSGLPSDRFSAERTGGSVSTLTIQRTQQEDSAVYLCASSYRTGLNEKLFFGSGTQLSVL.

The J gene is TRBJ2-3, the V gene TRBV4-1, with D maybe TRBD2 (6 bases). CDR1 and CDR2 (germline): MGHRA, YSYEKL. This CDR3 is built from 17 residues. Trimming cost V 1 base and J 2 bases, with 16 bases left between them. CDR3: CASSQGGTGQTTDTQYF. The CDR3 coding sequence is TGCGCCAGCAGCCAAGGGGGGACTGGCCAGACCACAGATACGCAGTATTTT.

The chain links TRBV5-1 to TRBJ2-1, with 11 nucleotides matching TRBD2. V gave up 7 bases and J gave up 3 bases; unmatched junction bases: 9. From germline, CDR1 is SGHRS and CDR2 YFSETQ. This CDR3 region has 16 residues. CDR3 sequence: CASARTSGRNYNEQFF. CDR3 in DNA: TGCGCCAGCGCCAGGACTAGCGGGCGGAACTACAATGAGCAGTTCTTC.

J is TRBJ1-1 and V is TRBV4-2; TRBD1 might be the D (5 bases). V was cut by 0 bases and J by 5 bases, with 16 bases left in between. The germline gives CDR1 LGHNA, CDR2 YNFKEQ. This CDR3 has 16 amino acids. In DNA form, the CDR3 reads TGTGCCAGCAGCCAAGATGGGCGCCGATGGGGGACTGAAGCTTTCTTT. Translation: CASSQDGRRWGTEAFF.

The V call is TRBV9, the J call TRBJ2-1; 15 nucleotides match TRBD2. The CDR3 has 18 amino acids. J gave up 7 bases and V 4 bases, and 12 bases lay outside the gene matches. Looked up from germline, CDR1 is SGDLS and CDR2 is YYNGEE. CDR3 sequence (DNA): TGTGCCAGCAGCCCTAAGCTAGCCGGGACTAGCGGGGGGAATGAGCAGTTCTTC. This sequence encodes CASSPKLAGTSGGNEQFF.

This chain connects TRBV7-3 to TRBJ1-1; unclear D gene. The CDR3 is made up of 13 amino acids. Germline V gives CDR1 SGHTA, CDR2 FQGTGA. Trimming shortened V by 8 bases and J by 1 base, and 11 bases separated the two germline ends. This CDR3 reads CASSIGRNTEAFF. CDR3 sequence (DNA): TGTGCCAGCTCCATTGGACGGAACACTGAAGCTTTCTTT. The whole variable domain, filled in from reference TRBV7-3 and TRBJ1-1, reads GAGVSQTPSNKVTEKGKYVELRCDPISGHTALYWYRQSLGQGPEFLIYFQGTGAADDSGLPNDRFFAVRPEGSVSTLKIQRTERGDSAVYLCASSIGRNTEAFFGQGTRLTVV.

This chain connects TRBV9 to TRBJ2-1, with 11 bases that match TRBD2. Germline assignment: CDR1 SGDLS and CDR2 YYNGEE. V gave up 5 bases and J gave up 6 bases; unmatched junction bases: 7. There are 15 residues in the CDR3. CDR3 sequence reads: CASRKSSGGINEQFF. CDR3 in DNA: TGTGCCAGCAGGAAATCTAGCGGGGGGATCAATGAGCAGTTCTTC.